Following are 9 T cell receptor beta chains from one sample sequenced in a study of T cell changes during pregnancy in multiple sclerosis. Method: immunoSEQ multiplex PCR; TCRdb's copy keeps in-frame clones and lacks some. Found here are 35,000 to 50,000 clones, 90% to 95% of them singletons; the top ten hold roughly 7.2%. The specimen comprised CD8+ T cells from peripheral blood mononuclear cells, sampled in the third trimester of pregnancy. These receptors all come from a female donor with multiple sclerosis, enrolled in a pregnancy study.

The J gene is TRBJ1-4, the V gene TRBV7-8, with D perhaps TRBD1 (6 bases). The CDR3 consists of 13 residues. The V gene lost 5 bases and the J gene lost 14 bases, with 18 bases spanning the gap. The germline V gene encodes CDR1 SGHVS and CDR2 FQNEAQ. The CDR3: CASSPLTGIILFF. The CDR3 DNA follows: TGTGCCAGCAGCCCACTGACAGGCATCATTCTGTTTTTT.

CDR3 DNA: TGTGCCACCAGCGGGGACGGGGACTCTAATGAAAAACTGTTTTTT. Encoded protein: CATSGDGDSNEKLFF. V gene TRBV15 combines with J gene TRBJ1-4, with D maybe TRBD1 (5 bases). V was cut by 5 bases and J by 3 bases, with 13 bases left in between. The CDR3 loop spans 15 amino acids. Germline CDR1 and CDR2: LNHNV and YYDKDF (reference sequence). The full variable domain, completed using reference TRBV15 and TRBJ1-4, is DAMVIQNPRYQVTQFGKPVTLSCSQTLNHNVMYWYQQKSSQAPKLLFHYYDKDFNNEADTPDNFQSRRPNTSFCFLDIRSPGLGDTAMYLCATSGDGDSNEKLFFGSGTQLSVL.

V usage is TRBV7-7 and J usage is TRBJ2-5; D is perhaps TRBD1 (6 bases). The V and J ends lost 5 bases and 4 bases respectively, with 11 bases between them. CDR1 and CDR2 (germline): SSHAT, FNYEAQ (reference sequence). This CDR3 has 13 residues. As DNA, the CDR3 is TGTGCCAGCAGCCGCATAGGGGGAGAGACCCAGTACTTC. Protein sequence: CASSRIGGETQYF.

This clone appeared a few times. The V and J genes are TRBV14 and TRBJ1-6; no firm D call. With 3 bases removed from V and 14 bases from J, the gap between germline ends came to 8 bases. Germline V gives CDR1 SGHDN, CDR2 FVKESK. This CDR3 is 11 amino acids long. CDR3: CASSQGLSLHF. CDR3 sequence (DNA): TGTGCCAGCAGCCAGGGCCTCTCCCTCCACTTT. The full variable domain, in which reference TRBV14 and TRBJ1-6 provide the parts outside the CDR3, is EAGVTQFPSHSVIEKGQTVTLRCDPISGHDNLYWYRRVMGKEIKFLLHFVKESKQDESGMPNNRFLAERTGGTYSTLKVQPAELEDSGVYFCASSQGLSLHFGNGTRLTVT.

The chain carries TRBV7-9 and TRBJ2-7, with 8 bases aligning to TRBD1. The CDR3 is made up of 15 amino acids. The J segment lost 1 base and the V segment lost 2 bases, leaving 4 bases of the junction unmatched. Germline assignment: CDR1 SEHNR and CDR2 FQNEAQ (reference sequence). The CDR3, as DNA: TGTGCCAGCAGCTTAACAGGGGGGCCTTCCTACGAGCAGTACTTC. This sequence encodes CASSLTGGPSYEQYF.

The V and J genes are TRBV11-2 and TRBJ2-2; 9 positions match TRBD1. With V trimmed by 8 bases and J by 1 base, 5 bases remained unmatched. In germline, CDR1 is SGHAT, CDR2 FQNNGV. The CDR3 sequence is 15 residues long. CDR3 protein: CASGRDRVNTGELFF. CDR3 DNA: TGTGCCAGCGGGAGGGACAGGGTGAACACCGGGGAGCTGTTTTTT.

The CDR3 region is CASGTKTPGLAGPRSYNEQFF. Written as DNA, the CDR3 is TGTGCCAGCGGCACGAAGACTCCGGGACTAGCGGGGCCTCGCTCCTACAATGAGCAGTTCTTC. J is TRBJ2-1 and V is TRBV7-6, with 13 positions matching TRBD2. CDR1 is SGHVS, CDR2 FNYEAQ, per germline. J was trimmed by 0 bases and V by 8 bases; bases with no gene match: 19. The CDR3 contains 21 residues.

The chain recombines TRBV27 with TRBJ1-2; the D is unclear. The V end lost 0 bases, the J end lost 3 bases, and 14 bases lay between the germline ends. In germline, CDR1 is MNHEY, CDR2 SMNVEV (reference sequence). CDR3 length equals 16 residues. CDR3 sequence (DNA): TGTGCCAGCAGTTTATCGTGGGTAGACTCCTACTATGGCTACACCTTC. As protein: CASSLSWVDSYYGYTF.

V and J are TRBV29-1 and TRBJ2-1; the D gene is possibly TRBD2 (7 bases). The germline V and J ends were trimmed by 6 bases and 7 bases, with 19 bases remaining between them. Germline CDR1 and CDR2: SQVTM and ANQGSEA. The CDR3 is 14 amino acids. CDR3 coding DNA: TGCAGCGTCGAGGGGGTGGGGGGGTGGAATGAGCAGTTCTTC. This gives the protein CSVEGVGGWNEQFF.